This T cell receptor (beta chain) originates from a study of identical twins (dated by TCRdb to 2016 to 2017). The study in broad terms: The study deep-sequenced TCR alpha and beta repertoires from monozygotic twins, unrelated adults of various ages and cord blood to test whether fetal clonotypes persist. To rule out contamination, replicate twin experiments were performed at different times with different library preparation protocols. Study-wide conclusions, independent of this receptor: Compared with coincidental sharing between unrelated individuals, out-of-frame TCR alpha sequences shared between twins had an excess of sequences with low generation probability. In monozygotic twins, recombination models systematically underestimated out-of-frame TCR alpha sharing, but the models matched the sharing seen between unrelated individuals. Because the same donors could not be followed over many years, conclusions were based on cross-sectional statistical analysis. A weaker excess of twin sharing was found in beta out-of-frame sequences because the signal-to-noise ratio was lowered by fewer shared sequences. Fewer insertions were carried by abundant cord blood beta clonotypes; a weaker similar trend was observed in young adult naive repertoires, while no such trend was observed in memory repertoires. Invariant T cells such as MAIT and iNKT could partly confound zero-insertion analyses, though diverse VJ usage argued against this for most clonotypes.

This clonotype came up many times. This receptor's antigen is unknown. No base quality information exists; no much larger clone differs at one position. The germline V gene sets CDR1 to MNHEY and CDR2 to SVGEGT. The V end loses 5 bases and the J end loses 1 base, and a stretch of 20 bases separates them. The CDR3 runs 17 residues from the cysteine to the phenylalanine. The only DNA kept is the CDR3, 51 bases in frame from the first base. Library preparation was by 5' RACE. Sequencing was carried out with an Illumina HiSeq 2000. Template switching introduced a universal primer binding site; the final cDNA contained a unique molecular identifier, enabling accurate counting of TCR cDNA molecules. Specific primers in the conserved constant-segment region were used to synthesize first-strand cDNA for the TCR alpha and beta chains. To control for contamination, every cDNA library carried two barcodes: a SMART-Mk sample barcode plus Illumina barcodes. TruSeq adapter sequences, together with Illumina sample barcodes, were added in two successive PCR steps. The Illumina HiSeq platform was used with custom primers to sequence TCR alpha and beta cDNA libraries. For the original study's pipeline: MiGEC processed the raw reads to extract unique molecular identifiers, while MiXCR was used to determine the CDR3 positions. Recombination models were inferred per individual with the repgenHMM and IGoR tools using an EM algorithm. Shared clonotypes were analyzed with the tcR package in R, and sharing was normalized by the product of cloneset sizes. Out-of-frame nonproductive sequences were analyzed to study raw recombination free of thymic and clonal selection effects. TCRdb passed the public sequencing reads through fastp at Q25 and MiXCR, retaining productive beta sequences. Entries are consolidated by CDR3 protein sequence, retaining the most common genes and DNA. What appears here as the V and J calls and clone size reflects TCRdb's work, not the paper's. In this sample the table shows 240,000 or so distinct CDR3 sequences, more than 9% of which occur a single time. The top ten constitute more than 8.5% of the sample.

Every donor in the study was a healthy Caucasian. Miltenyi CD45RO+ enrichment and human naive T-cell isolation kits were used to isolate memory (CD45RO+) and naive T cells from PBMC. This receptor was obtained from a man between 50 and 59 years old in good health. The sequence links TRBV6-2 or TRBV6-3 to TRBJ1-1; a weak D assignment points to TRBD1 (5 bases agree). The sequencing input was memory T cells sorted from blood. Explained via the paper, the cell subset or site label denotes: CD45RO+ enriched T cells. The base sequence is TGTGCCAGCAGTCGGGGCCAGGTGGCGGTCCGGAACACTGAAGCTTTCTTT. Protein translation: CASSRGQVAVRNTEAFF.